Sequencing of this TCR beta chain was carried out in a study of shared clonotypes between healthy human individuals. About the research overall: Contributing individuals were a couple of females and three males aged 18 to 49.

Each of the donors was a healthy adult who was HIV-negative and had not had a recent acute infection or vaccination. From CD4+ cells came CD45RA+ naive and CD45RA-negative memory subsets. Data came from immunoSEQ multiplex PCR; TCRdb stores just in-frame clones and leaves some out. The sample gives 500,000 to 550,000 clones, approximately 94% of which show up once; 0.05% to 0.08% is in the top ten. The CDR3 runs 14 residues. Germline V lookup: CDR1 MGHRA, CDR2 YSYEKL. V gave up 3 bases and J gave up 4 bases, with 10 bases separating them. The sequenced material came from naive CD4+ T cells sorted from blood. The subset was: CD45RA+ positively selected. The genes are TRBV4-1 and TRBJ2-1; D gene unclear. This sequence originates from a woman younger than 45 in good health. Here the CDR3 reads CASSQQEAYNEQFF. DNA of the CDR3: TGCGCCAGCAGCCAGCAAGAAGCGTACAATGAGCAGTTCTTC.